This T cell receptor beta chain was recovered during a study of shared clonotypes between healthy human individuals. Findings of the study overall: For naive CD4 cells, around 5.1% of clonotypes were shared across a handful of donors.

The CDR3 extends over 12 amino acids. Trimming cost V 0 bases and J 5 bases, with 4 bases left between them. CDR1 is MNHNY and CDR2 is SVGAGI in the germline V gene (reference sequence). Turning to this clone: Its antigen is not identified.

Assay used: immunoSEQ multiplex PCR; TCRdb lists only in-frame clones, some missing. The sample contains hundreds of thousands of clones, 90% to 95% of which appear only once. Selected positively for CCR7 and CD45RO-negative, naive CD8 cells excluded terminally differentiated effector memory CD45RA+ cells. The sample consisted of naive CD8+ T cells sorted from blood. The V call is TRBV6-6, the J call TRBJ2-5; D ambiguous. The sequence was collected from a woman aged 25-40 years in good health. The CDR3 DNA is TGTGCCAGCAGTTACTCGGGGGAGACCCAGTACTTC. Its protein product is CASSYSGETQYF.